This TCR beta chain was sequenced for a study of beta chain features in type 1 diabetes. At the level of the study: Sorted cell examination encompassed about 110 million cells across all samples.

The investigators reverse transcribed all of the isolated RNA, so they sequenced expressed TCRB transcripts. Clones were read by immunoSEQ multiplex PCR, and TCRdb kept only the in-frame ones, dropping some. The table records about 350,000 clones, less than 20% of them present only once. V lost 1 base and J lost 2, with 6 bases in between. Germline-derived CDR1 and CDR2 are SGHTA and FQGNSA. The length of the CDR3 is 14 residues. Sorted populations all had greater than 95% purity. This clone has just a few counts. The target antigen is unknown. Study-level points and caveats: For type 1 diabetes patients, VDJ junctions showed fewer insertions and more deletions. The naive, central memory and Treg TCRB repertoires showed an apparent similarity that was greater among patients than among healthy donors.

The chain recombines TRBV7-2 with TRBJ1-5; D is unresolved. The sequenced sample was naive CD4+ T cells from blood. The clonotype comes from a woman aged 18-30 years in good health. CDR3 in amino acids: CASSLVSGNQPQHF. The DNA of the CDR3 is TGTGCCAGCAGCTTAGTCAGTGGCAATCAGCCCCAGCATTTT. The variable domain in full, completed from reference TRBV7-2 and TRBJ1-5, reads GAGVSQSPSNKVTEKGKDVELRCDPISGHTALYWYRQSLGQGLEFLIYFQGNSAPDKSGLPSDRFSAERTGGSVSTLTIQRTQQEDSAVYLCASSLVSGNQPQHFGDGTRLSIL.